The text below deals with one T cell receptor beta chain. This entry belongs to a study of blood T cell repertoires in COVID-19. Study-level background: The United States, Italy and Spain were the sources of the acute and convalescent COVID-19 samples. T cells, B-cell-depleted T cells, or PBMCs supplied cDNA or gDNA.

The CDR3 is 13 residues long. Germline assignment: CDR1 LGHDT and CDR2 YNNKEL (reference sequence). Trimming removed 0 bases from V and 6 bases from J, with 8 bases in between. Clones were read by immunoSEQ multiplex PCR, and TCRdb kept only the in-frame ones, dropping some. The data hold roughly 410,000 clones, with around 87% observed a single time. The chain employs TRBV3-1 (or the pseudogene TRBV3-2) and TRBJ1-2; D gene unclear. Sequencing used peripheral blood. The origin of this receptor is a woman aged 55-69 years with COVID-19, enrolled during active disease. The CDR3 coding sequence is TGTGCCAGCAGCCAAGAGTACAGACATGGCTACACCTTC. It specifies CASSQEYRHGYTF.